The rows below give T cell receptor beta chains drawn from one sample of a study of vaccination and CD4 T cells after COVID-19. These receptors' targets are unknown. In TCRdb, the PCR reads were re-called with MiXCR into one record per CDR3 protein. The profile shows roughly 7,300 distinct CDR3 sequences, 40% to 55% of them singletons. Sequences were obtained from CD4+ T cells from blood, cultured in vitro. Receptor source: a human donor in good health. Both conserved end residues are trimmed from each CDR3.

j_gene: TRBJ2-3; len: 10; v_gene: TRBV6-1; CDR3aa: ATRTDGTSWY
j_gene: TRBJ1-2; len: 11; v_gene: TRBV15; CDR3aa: ATNRELRDGYT
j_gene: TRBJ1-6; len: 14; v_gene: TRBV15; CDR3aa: ATSRSRQGEHSPLH
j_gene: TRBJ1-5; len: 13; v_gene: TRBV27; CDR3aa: ASRSLGSGDQPQH
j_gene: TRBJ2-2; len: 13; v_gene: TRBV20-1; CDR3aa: SAPRDRGYTGELF
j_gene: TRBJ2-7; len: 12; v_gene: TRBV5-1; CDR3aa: ASSFGSGGYEQY
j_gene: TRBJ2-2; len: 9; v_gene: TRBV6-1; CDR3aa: ASCHTGELF
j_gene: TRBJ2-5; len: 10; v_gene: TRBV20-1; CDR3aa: SASPGWETQY
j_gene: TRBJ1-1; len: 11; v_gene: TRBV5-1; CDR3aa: ASSLLFGTEAF
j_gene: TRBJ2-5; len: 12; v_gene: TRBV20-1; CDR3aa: SPRGGGGLETQY
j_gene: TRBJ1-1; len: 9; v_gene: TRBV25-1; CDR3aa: ASSVTTEAF
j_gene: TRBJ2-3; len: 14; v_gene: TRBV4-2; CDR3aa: ASSQAIAGGPDTQY
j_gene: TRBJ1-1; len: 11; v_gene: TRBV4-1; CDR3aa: ASSQDAATEAF
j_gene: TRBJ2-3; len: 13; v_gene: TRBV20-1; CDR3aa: SARVAGRNTDTQY
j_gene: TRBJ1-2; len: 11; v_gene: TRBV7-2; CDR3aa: ASSPGQNYGYT
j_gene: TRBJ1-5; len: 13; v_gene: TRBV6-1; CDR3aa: ASTSLGPGDQPQH
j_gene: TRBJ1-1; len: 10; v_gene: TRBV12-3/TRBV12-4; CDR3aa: ASSLRNTEAF
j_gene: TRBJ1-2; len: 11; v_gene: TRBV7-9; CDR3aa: ASSYEVNYGYT
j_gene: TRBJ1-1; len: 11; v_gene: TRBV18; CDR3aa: ASSEGRDTEAF
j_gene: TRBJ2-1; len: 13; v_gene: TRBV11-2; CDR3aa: ASNRDSGSYNEQF
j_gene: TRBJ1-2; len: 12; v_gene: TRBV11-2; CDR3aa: ASSPILGGGGYT
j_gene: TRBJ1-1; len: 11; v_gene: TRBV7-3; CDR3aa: ASSPEGDREAF
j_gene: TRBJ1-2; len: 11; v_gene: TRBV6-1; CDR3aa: ATLRGGVDGYT
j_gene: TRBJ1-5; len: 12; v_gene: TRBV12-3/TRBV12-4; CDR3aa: ASSPTASNQPQH
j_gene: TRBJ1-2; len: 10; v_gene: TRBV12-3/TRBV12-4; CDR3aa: ASSRGGYGYT
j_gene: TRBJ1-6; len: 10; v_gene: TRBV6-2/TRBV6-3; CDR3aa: ASSYASLPLH
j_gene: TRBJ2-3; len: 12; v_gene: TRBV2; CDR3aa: ATVLAGVTDTQY
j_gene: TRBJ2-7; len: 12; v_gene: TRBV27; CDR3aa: ASSWDSRTYEQY
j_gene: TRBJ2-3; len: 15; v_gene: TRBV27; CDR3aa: ASSLLGSVTDTDTQY
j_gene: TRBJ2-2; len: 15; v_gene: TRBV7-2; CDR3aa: ASSLLLLGTPTGELF
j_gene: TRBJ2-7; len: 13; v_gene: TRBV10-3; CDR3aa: AITRDGDRDYEQY
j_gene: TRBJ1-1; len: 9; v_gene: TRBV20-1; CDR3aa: SAGVLSEAF
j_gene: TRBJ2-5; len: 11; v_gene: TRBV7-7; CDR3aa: ASSQGPRETQY
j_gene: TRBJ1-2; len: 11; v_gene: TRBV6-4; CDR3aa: ASSDSDRGGYT
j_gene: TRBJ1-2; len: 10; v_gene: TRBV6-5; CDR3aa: ASSYSEGDRS
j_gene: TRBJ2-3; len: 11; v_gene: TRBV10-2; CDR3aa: ASRDLGSDTQY
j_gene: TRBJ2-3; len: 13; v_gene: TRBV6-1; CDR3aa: ASPRPGGGTDTQY
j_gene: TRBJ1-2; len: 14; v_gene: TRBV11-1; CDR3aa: ASSPTPGQLSNGYT
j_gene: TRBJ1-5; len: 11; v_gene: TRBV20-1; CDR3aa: SARGDDFQPQH
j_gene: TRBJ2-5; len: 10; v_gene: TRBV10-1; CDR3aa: ASSVAGGTQY
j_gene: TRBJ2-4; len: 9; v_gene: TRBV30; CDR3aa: AWSVVDIQY
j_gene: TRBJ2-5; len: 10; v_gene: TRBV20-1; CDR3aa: SARLTQETQY
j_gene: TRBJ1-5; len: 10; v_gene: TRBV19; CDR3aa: ASRSDVRTQH
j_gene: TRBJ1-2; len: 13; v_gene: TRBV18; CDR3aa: ASSPGPDRPYGYT
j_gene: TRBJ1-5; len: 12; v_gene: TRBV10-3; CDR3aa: AISEGRDSQPQH
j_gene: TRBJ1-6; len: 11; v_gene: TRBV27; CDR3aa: ASTGQYNSPLH
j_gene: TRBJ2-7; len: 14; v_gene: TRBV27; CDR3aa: ASSLSIGKSSYEQY
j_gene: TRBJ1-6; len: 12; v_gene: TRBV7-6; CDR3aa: ASGQGQSYSPLH
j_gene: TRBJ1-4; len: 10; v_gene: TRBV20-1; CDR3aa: SAMLANEKLF
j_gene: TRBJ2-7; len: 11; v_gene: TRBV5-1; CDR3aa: ASSPDNSYEQY
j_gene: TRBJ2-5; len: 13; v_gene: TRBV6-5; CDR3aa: ASSSIAGGGETQY